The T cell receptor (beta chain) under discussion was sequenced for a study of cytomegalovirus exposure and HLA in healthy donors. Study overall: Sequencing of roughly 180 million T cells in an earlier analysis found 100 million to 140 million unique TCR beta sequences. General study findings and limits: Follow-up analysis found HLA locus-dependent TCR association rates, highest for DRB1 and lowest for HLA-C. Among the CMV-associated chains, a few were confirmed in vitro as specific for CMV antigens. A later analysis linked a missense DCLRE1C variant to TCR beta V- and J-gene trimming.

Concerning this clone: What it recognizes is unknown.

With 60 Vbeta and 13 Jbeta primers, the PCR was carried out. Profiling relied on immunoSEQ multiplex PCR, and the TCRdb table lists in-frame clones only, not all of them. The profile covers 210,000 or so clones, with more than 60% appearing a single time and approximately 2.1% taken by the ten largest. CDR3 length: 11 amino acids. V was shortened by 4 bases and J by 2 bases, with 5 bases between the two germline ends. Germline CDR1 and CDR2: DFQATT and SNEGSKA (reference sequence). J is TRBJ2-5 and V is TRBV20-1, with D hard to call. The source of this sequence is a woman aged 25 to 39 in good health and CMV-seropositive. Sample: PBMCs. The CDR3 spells CSATSQETQYF. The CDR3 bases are TGCAGTGCTACCAGTCAAGAGACCCAGTACTTC.